This TCR beta chain originates from a study of shared clonotypes between healthy human individuals. Unsorted PBMC DNA underwent sequencing on ten immunoSEQ deep assay plates. Libraries were prepared by immunoSEQ multiplex PCR; TCRdb keeps only in-frame clonotypes and omits some of them. The sample consists of some 530,000 clones, roughly 80% of them appearing once. CDR1 MNHNS and CDR2 SASEGT come from the germline V gene. Trimming shortened V by 4 bases and J by 2 bases, and 9 bases separated the two germline ends. There are 14 residues in the CDR3. This chain uses TRBV6-1 with TRBJ1-3; TRBD1 might be the D (5 bases). This clonotype was obtained from a woman in her forties in good health. Some clones in this sample may be carry-over from other donors' samples. Sequencing was done on a sample of PBMCs. CDR3 sequence (DNA): TGTGCCAGCAGTGCAGGGAGCGCTGGAAACACCATATATTTT. Its translation is CASSAGSAGNTIYF.